This entry features one T cell receptor beta chain sequence. These data originate in a study of blood T cell repertoires in COVID-19. The overall study: Italy, Spain and the United States were the sources of the convalescent and acute COVID-19 samples. T cells, B-cell-depleted T cells, or PBMCs supplied cDNA or gDNA.

The CDR3 has 15 residues. Unmatched junction bases numbered 6, after V lost 4 bases and J lost 3 bases. In germline, CDR1 is KGHSH, CDR2 LQKENI. Original data processing: Amplification of reference gene primers provided the estimated nucleated cell counts. Method: immunoSEQ multiplex PCR; TCRdb's copy keeps in-frame clones and lacks some. Clone size and the V and J calls come from that table; the DNA yielded D and trimming. This sample yields a few hundred thousand clones, of which approximately 88% are seen a single time; around 6.6% belongs to the top ten. This chain links TRBV18 with TRBJ1-1, with TRBD1 matching over 9 bases. Input material: peripheral blood. This receptor was identified in a man aged 18 to 29 who had recovered from COVID-19. For the CDR3, the DNA is TGTGCCAGCTCACTAAACGGACAGGGGTACACTGAAGCTTTCTTT. It translates to CASSLNGQGYTEAFF.